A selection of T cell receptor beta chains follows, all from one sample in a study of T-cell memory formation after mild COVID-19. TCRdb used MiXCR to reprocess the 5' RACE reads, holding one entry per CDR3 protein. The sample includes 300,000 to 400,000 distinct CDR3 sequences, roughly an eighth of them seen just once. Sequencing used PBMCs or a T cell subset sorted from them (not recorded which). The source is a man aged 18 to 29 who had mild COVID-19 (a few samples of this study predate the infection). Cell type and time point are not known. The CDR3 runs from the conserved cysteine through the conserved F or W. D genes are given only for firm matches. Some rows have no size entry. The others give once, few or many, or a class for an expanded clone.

CDR3 DNA: TGTGCCAGCAGGGCGGGACAGTGGTATGGCTACACCTTC
CDR3 protein: CASRAGQWYGYTF
V gene: TRBV12-3/TRBV12-4
clone size: -
D gene: TRBD1
J gene: TRBJ1-2

CDR3 DNA: TGTGCCAGCAGCTTAAACAATGAAGGGGAGACCCAGTACTTC
CDR3 protein: CASSLNNEGETQYF
V gene: TRBV5-6
clone size: -
D gene: -
J gene: TRBJ2-5

CDR3 DNA: TGTGCCAGCATGACGGGACAGGGGGCTTATGGCACAGATACGCAGTATTTT
CDR3 protein: CASMTGQGAYGTDTQYF
V gene: TRBV12-3/TRBV12-4
clone size: many
D gene: TRBD1
J gene: TRBJ2-3

CDR3 DNA: TGTGCCAGCAGTTATGGGACTGCGAACTATGGCTACACCTTC
CDR3 protein: CASSYGTANYGYTF
V gene: TRBV6-6
clone size: few
D gene: -
J gene: TRBJ1-2

CDR3 DNA: TGTGCCAGCAGTTACTCGGCGGAGGGCTCCTACAATGAGCAGTTCTTC
CDR3 protein: CASSYSAEGSYNEQFF
V gene: TRBV6-5
clone size: -
D gene: -
J gene: TRBJ2-1

CDR3 DNA: TGTGCCAGCAGTCCCCACGGGGCCTCGAACACTGAAGCTTTCTTT
CDR3 protein: CASSPHGASNTEAFF
V gene: TRBV12-3/TRBV12-4
clone size: many
D gene: -
J gene: TRBJ1-1

CDR3 DNA: TGCGCCAGCAGCCAAGGGGTGCCGGGACCTGGGGCCAACGTCCTGACTTTC
CDR3 protein: CASSQGVPGPGANVLTF
V gene: TRBV4-3
clone size: -
D gene: -
J gene: TRBJ2-6

CDR3 DNA: TGTGCCAGCAGCAGAAGGACGGGGATAGGAACCCAGTACTTC
CDR3 protein: CASSRRTGIGTQYF
V gene: TRBV7-2
clone size: few
D gene: -
J gene: TRBJ2-5

CDR3 DNA: TGTGCCACCAGTGACGGGACCTATAATTCACCCCTCCACTTT
CDR3 protein: CATSDGTYNSPLHF
V gene: TRBV24-1
clone size: -
D gene: -
J gene: TRBJ1-6

CDR3 DNA: TGTGCCAGCAGCCAAGATGCCGGGGGGGCCTGGGATACGCAGTATTTT
CDR3 protein: CASSQDAGGAWDTQYF
V gene: TRBV4-2
clone size: many
D gene: TRBD2
J gene: TRBJ2-3

CDR3 DNA: TGTGCCAGCAGCTTCCAGGCGGCAGGCCGGGAGCTGTTTTTT
CDR3 protein: CASSFQAAGRELFF
V gene: TRBV7-9
clone size: many
D gene: -
J gene: TRBJ2-2

CDR3 DNA: TGCAGCGTTGAAGATCAGGGGGGCTACGAGCAGTACTTC
CDR3 protein: CSVEDQGGYEQYF
V gene: TRBV29-1
clone size: few
D gene: -
J gene: TRBJ2-7

CDR3 DNA: TGCGCCAGCGCTCCAGGGGGCGCCGACTCCTACAATGAGCAGTTCTTC
CDR3 protein: CASAPGGADSYNEQFF
V gene: TRBV5-1
clone size: -
D gene: TRBD1
J gene: TRBJ2-1

CDR3 DNA: TGTGCCAGCAGCGTGGTACAGGTCCGTGAGCAGTTCTTC
CDR3 protein: CASSVVQVREQFF
V gene: TRBV7-2
clone size: -
D gene: -
J gene: TRBJ2-1